The source of this TCR beta chain is a study of T cells in localized non-small cell lung cancer. Study results and caveats: Median detection of top 100 tumor clones in adjacent lung was 55 to 60 clones.

The trim removed 5 bases at V and 8 bases at J, leaving 5 bases unmatched. In germline, CDR1 is SGHNT, CDR2 YENEEA. This CDR3 contains 14 residues. Relative to its sample, this clone is large. Antigen: not known. The assay was immunoSEQ multiplex PCR, and TCRdb's table has in-frame clones only and misses some. Found here are about 1,700 clones, about 22% of them singletons; the top ten hold approximately 13%. The genes are TRBV11-3 and TRBJ2-4; the match to TRBD1 covers 11 bases. The sequencing here drew on normal lung tissue next to the tumor, taken before any cancer treatment. This receptor was taken from a man aged 18 to 50 with stage I lung adenocarcinoma. As DNA, the CDR3 is TGTGCCAGCAGCCTCCAGGGACAGGGGGACATTCAGTACTTC. Translating gives CASSLQGQGDIQYF.